The rows below give T cell receptor beta chains drawn from one sample of a study of blood T cell repertoires in COVID-19. Data came from immunoSEQ multiplex PCR; TCRdb stores just in-frame clones and leaves some out. The table shows 350,000 to 500,000 clones, with about 90% occurring only once. Sequenced: peripheral blood. These receptor sequences come from a man aged 18 to 35 with COVID-19, enrolled during active disease. CDR3s include the opening cysteine and the closing phenylalanine or tryptophan. A D gene is named only where the DNA matches it firmly. Expanded clones are given a class, and other clones once, few, many or no size at all.

TRBJ2-1 TRBD2 . TRBV5-1 TGCGCCAGCAGACGGACTAGCGGGGGCCTTTACAATGAGCAGTTCTTC CASRRTSGGLYNEQFF
TRBJ2-1 . . TRBV5-1 TGCGCCAGCAGCTTGGATGGGGGGGCGAGTAGGAATGAGCAGTTCTTC CASSLDGGASRNEQFF
TRBJ2-7 . . TRBV21-1 TGTGCCAGCCGCAAAGATGGGTGGTACGGATTCGCTTTTAAGCGGGGCTACGAGCAGTACTTC CASRKDGWYGFAFKRGYEQYF
TRBJ1-5 . . TRBV23-1 TGCGCCAGCAGTCTAATGCACGTAGACAATCAGCCCCAGCATTTT CASSLMHVDNQPQHF
TRBJ2-5 TRBD2 . TRBV5-1 TGCGCCAGCAGCTTGGCCTCGGGCGGGGGGTACCAAGAGACCCAGTACTTC CASSLASGGGYQETQYF
TRBJ2-7 . few TRBV11-2 TGTGCCAGCAGCCCTGACAGAGACTACGAGCAGTACTTC CASSPDRDYEQYF
TRBJ1-1 . once TRBV5-8 TGTGCCAGCAGCGACGGACTCCAGAACACTGAAGCTTTCTTT CASSDGLQNTEAFF
TRBJ2-2 TRBD2 few TRBV5-1 TGCGCCAGCAGACAAGCGGGAGCGTCAAACACCGGGGAGCTGTTTTTT CASRQAGASNTGELFF
TRBJ1-1 . . TRBV6-5 TGTGCCAGCAGTTACCTCTACAGGGACACTGAAGCTTTCTTT CASSYLYRDTEAFF
TRBJ2-3 . . TRBV9 TGTGCCAGCAGCCCCCGGACTTCCACAGATACGCAGTATTTT CASSPRTSTDTQYF
TRBJ2-3 . . TRBV5-1 TGCGCCAGCAGCTTGACGGCCAGGGGGGCAGATACGCAGTATTTT CASSLTARGADTQYF
TRBJ2-7 TRBD1 . TRBV19 TGTGCCAGTAGCTTCGGGACAGGGGCCTACGAGCAGTACTTC CASSFGTGAYEQYF
TRBJ2-1 TRBD2 . TRBV5-1 TGCGCCAGCAGCCTGGGGGGACTAGCGGGAGGGAATGAGCAGTTCTTC CASSLGGLAGGNEQFF
TRBJ1-3 . . TRBV10-3 TGTGCCATCATGAAAGGGGGAGATGGAAACACCATATATTTT CAIMKGGDGNTIYF
TRBJ2-7 . . TRBV24-1 TGTGCCACCAGTGATCGCCGGACAACCTACGAGCAGTACTTC CATSDRRTTYEQYF
TRBJ2-7 TRBD1 once TRBV11-2 TGTGCCAGCAGCTTACGCGGCGGGACAGGCTTCTACGAGCAGTACTTC CASSLRGGTGFYEQYF
TRBJ2-7 TRBD1 . TRBV9 TGTGCCAGCAGCGTAGGTGGGACAGAGGCCTACGAGCAGTACTTC CASSVGGTEAYEQYF